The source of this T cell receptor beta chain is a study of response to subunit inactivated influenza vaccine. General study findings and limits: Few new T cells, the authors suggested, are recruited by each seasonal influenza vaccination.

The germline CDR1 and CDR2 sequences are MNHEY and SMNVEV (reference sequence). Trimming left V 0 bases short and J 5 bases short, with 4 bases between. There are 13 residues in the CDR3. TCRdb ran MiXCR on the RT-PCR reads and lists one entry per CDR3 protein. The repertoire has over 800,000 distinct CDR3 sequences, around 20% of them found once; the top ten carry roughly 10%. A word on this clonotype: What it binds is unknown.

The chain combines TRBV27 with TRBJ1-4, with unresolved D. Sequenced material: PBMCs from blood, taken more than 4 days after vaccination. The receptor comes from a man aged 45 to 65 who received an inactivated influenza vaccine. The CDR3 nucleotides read TGTGCCAGCAGTTTATCCAGGAATGAAAAACTGTTTTTT. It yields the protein CASSLSRNEKLFF.